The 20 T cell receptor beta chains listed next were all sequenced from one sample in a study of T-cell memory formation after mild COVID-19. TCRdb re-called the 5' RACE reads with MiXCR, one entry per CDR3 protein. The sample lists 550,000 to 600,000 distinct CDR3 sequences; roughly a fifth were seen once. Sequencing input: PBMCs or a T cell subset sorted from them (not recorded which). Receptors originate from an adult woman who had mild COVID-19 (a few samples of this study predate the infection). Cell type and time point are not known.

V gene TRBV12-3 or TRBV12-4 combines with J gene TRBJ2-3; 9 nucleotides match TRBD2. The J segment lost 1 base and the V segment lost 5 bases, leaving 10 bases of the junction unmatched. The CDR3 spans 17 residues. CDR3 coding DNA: TGTGCCAGCAGTCCCTTTAGACTAGCGGAGCGCACAGATACGCAGTATTTT. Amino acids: CASSPFRLAERTDTQYF.

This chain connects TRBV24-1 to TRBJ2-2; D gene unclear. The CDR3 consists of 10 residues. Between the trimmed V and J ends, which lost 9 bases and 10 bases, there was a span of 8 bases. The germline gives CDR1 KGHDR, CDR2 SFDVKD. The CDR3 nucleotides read TGTGCCACCCCATCCGAGGAGCTGTTTTTT. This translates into CATPSEELFF.

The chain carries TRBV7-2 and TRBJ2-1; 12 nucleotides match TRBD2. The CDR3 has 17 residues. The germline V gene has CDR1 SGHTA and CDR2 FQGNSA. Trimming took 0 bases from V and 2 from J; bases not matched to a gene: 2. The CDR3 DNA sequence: TGTGCCAGCAGCTTAGCACCTAGCGGGAGGGCCTACAATGAGCAGTTCTTC. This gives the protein CASSLAPSGRAYNEQFF.

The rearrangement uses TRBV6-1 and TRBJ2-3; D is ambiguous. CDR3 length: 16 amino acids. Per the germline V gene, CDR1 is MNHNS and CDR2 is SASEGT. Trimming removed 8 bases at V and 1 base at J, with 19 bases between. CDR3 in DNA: TGTGCCAGCGAGGAGACACCATATCTCGGCACAGATACGCAGTATTTT. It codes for CASEETPYLGTDTQYF.

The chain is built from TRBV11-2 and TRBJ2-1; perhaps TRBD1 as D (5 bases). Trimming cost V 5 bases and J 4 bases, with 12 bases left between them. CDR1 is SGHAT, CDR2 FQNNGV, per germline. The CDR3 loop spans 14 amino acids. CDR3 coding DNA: TGTGCCAGCAGCATCATCGACAGATACAATGAGCAGTTCTTC. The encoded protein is CASSIIDRYNEQFF.

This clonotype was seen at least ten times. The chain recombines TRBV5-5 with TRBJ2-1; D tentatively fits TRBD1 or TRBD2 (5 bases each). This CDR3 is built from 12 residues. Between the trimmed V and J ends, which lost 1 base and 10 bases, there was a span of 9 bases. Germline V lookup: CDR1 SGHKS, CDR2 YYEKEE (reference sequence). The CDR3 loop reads CASSLFRDEQFF. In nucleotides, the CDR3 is TGTGCCAGCAGCTTGTTCAGGGACGAGCAGTTCTTC.

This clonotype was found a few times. CDR3 DNA: TGTGCCAGTAGTATAGACCGCCCCTACGAGCAGTACTTC. Translation gives CASSIDRPYEQYF. V and J are TRBV19 and TRBJ2-7; no clear D. Per germline, CDR1 LNHDA and CDR2 SQIVND (reference sequence). V was pared by 0 bases and J by 2 bases, with 5 bases between. This CDR3 spans 13 amino acids.

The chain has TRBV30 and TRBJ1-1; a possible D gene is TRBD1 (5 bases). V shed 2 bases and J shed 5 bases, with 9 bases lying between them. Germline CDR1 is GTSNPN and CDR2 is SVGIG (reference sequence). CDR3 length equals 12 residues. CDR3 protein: CAWSRAGTEAFF. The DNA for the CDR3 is TGTGCCTGGAGTCGTGCAGGGACTGAAGCTTTCTTT.

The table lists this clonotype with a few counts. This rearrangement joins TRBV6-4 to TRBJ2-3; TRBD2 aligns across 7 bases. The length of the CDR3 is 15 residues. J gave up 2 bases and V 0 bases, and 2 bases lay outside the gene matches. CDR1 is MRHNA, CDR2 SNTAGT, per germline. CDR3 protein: CASSDSSGNTDTQYF. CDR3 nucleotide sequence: TGTGCCAGCAGTGACTCGAGCGGGAACACAGATACGCAGTATTTT.

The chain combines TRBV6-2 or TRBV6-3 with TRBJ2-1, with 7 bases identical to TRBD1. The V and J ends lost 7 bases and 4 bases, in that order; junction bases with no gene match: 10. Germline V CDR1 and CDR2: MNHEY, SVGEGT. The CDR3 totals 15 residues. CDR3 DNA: TGTGCCAGCACACAGTCAGAGACAGGGTACAATGAGCAGTTCTTC. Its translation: CASTQSETGYNEQFF.

DNA of the CDR3: TGTGCCAGCAGCGGGACCAGATACAATGAGCAGTTCTTC. Amino acids: CASSGTRYNEQFF. The chain carries TRBV3-1 and TRBJ2-1, with D tentatively TRBD1 or TRBD2 (5 bases each). The CDR3 loop spans 13 amino acids. From germline, CDR1 is LGHDT and CDR2 YNNKEL (reference sequence). The V and J ends lost 5 bases and 4 bases respectively, with 9 bases between them.

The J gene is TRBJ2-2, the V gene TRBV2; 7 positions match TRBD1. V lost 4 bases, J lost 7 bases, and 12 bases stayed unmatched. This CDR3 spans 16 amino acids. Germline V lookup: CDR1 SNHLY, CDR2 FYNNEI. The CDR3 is CASSAPPTGMGGELFF. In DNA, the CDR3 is TGTGCCAGCAGTGCTCCTCCGACAGGGATGGGCGGGGAGCTGTTTTTT.

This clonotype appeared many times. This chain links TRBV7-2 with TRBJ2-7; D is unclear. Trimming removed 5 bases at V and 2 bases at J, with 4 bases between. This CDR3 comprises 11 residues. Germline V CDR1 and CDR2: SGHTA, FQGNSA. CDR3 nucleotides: TGTGCCAGCAGCGTAACCTACGAGCAGTACTTC. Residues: CASSVTYEQYF. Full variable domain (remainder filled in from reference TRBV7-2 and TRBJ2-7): GAGVSQSPSNKVTEKGKDVELRCDPISGHTALYWYRQSLGQGLEFLIYFQGNSAPDKSGLPSDRFSAERTGGSVSTLTIQRTQQEDSAVYLCASSVTYEQYFGPGTRLTVT.

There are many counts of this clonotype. CDR3 sequence: CASRPRGLLNLNEQFF. The CDR3 nucleotides read TGTGCCAGCAGGCCAAGGGGACTCCTTAACCTCAATGAGCAGTTCTTC. The gene calls are TRBV2 and TRBJ2-1, with a possible D match to TRBD2 (6 bases). The CDR3 totals 16 residues. Germline-derived CDR1 and CDR2 are SNHLY and FYNNEI. V lost 6 bases and J lost 6, with 21 bases in between.

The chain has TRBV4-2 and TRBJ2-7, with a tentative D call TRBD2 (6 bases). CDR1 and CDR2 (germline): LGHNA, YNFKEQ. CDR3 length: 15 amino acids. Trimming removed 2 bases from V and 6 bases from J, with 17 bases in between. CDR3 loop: CASSQYGGSRGEQYF. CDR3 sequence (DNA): TGTGCCAGCAGCCAATATGGGGGGAGTAGGGGCGAGCAGTACTTC.

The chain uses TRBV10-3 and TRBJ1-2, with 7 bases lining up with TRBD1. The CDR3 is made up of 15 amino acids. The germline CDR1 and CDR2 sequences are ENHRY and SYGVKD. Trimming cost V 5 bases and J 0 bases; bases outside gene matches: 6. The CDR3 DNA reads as TGTGCCATCAGTCCGACTGGACAGGCTAACTATGGCTACACCTTC. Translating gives CAISPTGQANYGYTF.

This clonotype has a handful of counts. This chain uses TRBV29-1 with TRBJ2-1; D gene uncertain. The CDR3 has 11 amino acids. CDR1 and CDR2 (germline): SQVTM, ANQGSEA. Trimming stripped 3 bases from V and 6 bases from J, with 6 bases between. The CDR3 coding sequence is TGCAGCGTTGAGGAGTTCAATGAGCAGTTCTTC. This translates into CSVEEFNEQFF.

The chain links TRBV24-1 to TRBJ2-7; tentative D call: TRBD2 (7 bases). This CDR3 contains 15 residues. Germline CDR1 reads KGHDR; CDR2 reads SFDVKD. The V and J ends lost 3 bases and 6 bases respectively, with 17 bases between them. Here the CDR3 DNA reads TGTGCCACCAGTGATCCCTCGGGGGGCTTCCGCGAGCAGTACTTC. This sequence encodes CATSDPSGGFREQYF.

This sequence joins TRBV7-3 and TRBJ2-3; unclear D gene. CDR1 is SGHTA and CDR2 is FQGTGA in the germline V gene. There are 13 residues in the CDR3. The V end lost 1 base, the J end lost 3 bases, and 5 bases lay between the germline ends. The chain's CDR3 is CASSLMRTDTQYF. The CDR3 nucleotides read TGTGCCAGCAGCTTAATGAGGACAGATACGCAGTATTTT.

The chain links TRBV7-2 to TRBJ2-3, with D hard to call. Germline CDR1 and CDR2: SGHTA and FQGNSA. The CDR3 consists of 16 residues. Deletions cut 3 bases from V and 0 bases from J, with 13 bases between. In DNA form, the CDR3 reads TGTGCCAGCAGCTTGACCTCGACGCGGAGCACAGATACGCAGTATTTT. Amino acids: CASSLTSTRSTDTQYF.